Listed here are 30 T cell receptor beta chains from one sample, sequenced in a study of blood T cell repertoires in COVID-19. Method: immunoSEQ multiplex PCR; TCRdb's copy keeps in-frame clones and lacks some. The repertoire consists of under 200,000 clones, with about 86% occurring once and the leading ten covering 7%. The sequenced material came from peripheral blood. The receptor set was obtained from a woman of 80 years or more in a cohort sampled during active or convalescent COVID-19.

The chain links TRBV11-2 to TRBJ1-2; 9 nucleotides agree with TRBD1. Germline V gene data show CDR1 as SGHAT and CDR2 as FQNNGV. V dropped 0 bases and J dropped 7; count of bases not matched to a gene: 6. The CDR3 runs to 15 residues. Here the CDR3 DNA reads TGTGCCAGCAGCTTAGAAGACAGGGGGTTTGGTGGCTACACCTTC. Translated, it gives CASSLEDRGFGGYTF.

This chain uses TRBV6-4 with TRBJ1-1, with no clear D. CDR3 size: 13 residues. Germline CDR1 MRHNA, CDR2 SNTAGT. Trimming removed 5 bases at V and 1 base at J, with 8 bases between. Written as DNA, the CDR3 is TGTGCCAGCAGTACGGACTGGAACACTGAAGCTTTCTTT. This encodes CASSTDWNTEAFF.

This clone has only one observation. The chain uses TRBV19 and TRBJ2-5; D might be TRBD1 (6 bases). The V end lost 6 bases, the J end lost 5 bases, and 10 bases lay between the germline ends. This CDR3 has 12 residues. From germline, CDR1 is LNHDA and CDR2 SQIVND (reference sequence). The CDR3: CASRRDTETQYF. CDR3 DNA: TGTGCCAGTAGACGGGACACGGAGACCCAGTACTTC. Combining the CDR3 with reference TRBV19 and TRBJ2-5 gives the whole variable domain DGGITQSPKYLFRKEGQNVTLSCEQNLNHDAMYWYRQDPGQGLRLIYYSQIVNDFQKGDIAEGYSVSREKKESFPLTVTSAQKNPTAFYLCASRRDTETQYFGPGTRLLVL.

This chain connects TRBV3-1 (or the pseudogene TRBV3-2) to TRBJ2-5; 10 bases are shared with TRBD1. The CDR3 runs to 19 residues. Trimming took 0 bases from V and 4 from J; bases not matched to a gene: 14. The germline CDR1 and CDR2 sequences are LGHDT and YNNKEL (reference sequence). CDR3 nucleotide sequence: TGTGCCAGCAGCCAAGAGTTTGGGGACAGGGGACTAGGGGGAGAGACCCAGTACTTC. This sequence encodes CASSQEFGDRGLGGETQYF.

The rearrangement joins TRBV11-3 to TRBJ1-1; tentatively, D is TRBD1 (5 bases). Trimming stripped 5 bases from V and 3 bases from J, with 19 bases between. Germline CDR1 and CDR2: SGHNT and YENEEA. The CDR3 runs 16 residues. CDR3 bases: TGTGCCAGCAGCGTGACGGGACTAGACGAGGACACTGAAGCTTTCTTT. Translated, it gives CASSVTGLDEDTEAFF.

This chain links TRBV28 with TRBJ1-1, with a possible D match to TRBD1 (5 bases). Germline-derived CDR1 and CDR2 are MDHEN and SYDVKM. The germline V and J ends were trimmed by 2 bases and 5 bases, with 21 bases remaining between them. This CDR3 contains 17 residues. This chain's CDR3 is CASSLQGYWGVGTEAFF. CDR3 coding DNA: TGTGCCAGCAGTTTACAGGGATATTGGGGTGTAGGGACTGAAGCTTTCTTT.

CDR3 bases: TGTGCCAGCAGTACCCCAGGGGCGAACTCTAATGAAAAACTGTTTTTT. This codes for CASSTPGANSNEKLFF. The rearrangement uses TRBV28 and TRBJ1-4; the D gene is possibly TRBD1 (6 bases). The CDR3 has 16 residues. V was cut by 5 bases and J by 3 bases, with 16 bases left in between. Germline V gene lookup returns CDR1 MDHEN and CDR2 SYDVKM. The complete variable domain, with remaining parts taken from reference TRBV28 and TRBJ1-4, reads DVKVTQSSRYLVKRTGEKVFLECVQDMDHENMFWYRQDPGLGLRLIYFSYDVKMKEKGDIPEGYSVSREKKERFSLILESASTNQTSMYLCASSTPGANSNEKLFFGSGTQLSVL.

CDR3 in DNA: TGTGCCAGTAGTGCCGACAGGGGGTTGGCAACTAATGAAAAACTGTTTTTT. Translated, it gives CASSADRGLATNEKLFF. The chain uses TRBV19 and TRBJ1-4; 9 bases are shared with TRBD1. The germline gives CDR1 LNHDA, CDR2 SQIVND (reference sequence). The CDR3 sequence is 17 residues long. V shed 5 bases, J shed 0 bases, and the junction held 7 bases outside the gene matches.

The CDR3 spells CASSSRQLNTEAFF. The CDR3 nucleotides are TGTGCCAGCAGTTCACGACAGCTGAACACTGAAGCTTTCTTT. The chain uses TRBV28 and TRBJ1-1, with a weak D call TRBD1 (5 bases). V was clipped by 4 bases and J by 0 bases, with 9 bases between them. CDR1 is MDHEN and CDR2 is SYDVKM in the germline V gene. The CDR3 loop spans 14 amino acids.

The V and J genes are TRBV18 and TRBJ1-1; the D gene is possibly TRBD1 (6 bases). The V gene lost 3 bases and the J gene lost 8 bases, with 10 bases spanning the gap. Per the germline V gene, CDR1 is KGHSH and CDR2 is LQKENI. The CDR3 length is 12 residues. The CDR3 protein is CASSPGQMEAFF. As DNA, the CDR3 is TGTGCCAGCTCACCTGGACAGATGGAAGCTTTCTTT.

The chain recombines TRBV19 with TRBJ1-4, with 8 bases that match TRBD1. Losses at the gene ends were 3 bases for V and 3 bases for J; bases not matched to a gene: 6. There are 16 residues in the CDR3. The germline V gene has CDR1 LNHDA and CDR2 SQIVND (reference sequence). The CDR3 loop is CASSIRTGSANEKLFF. In DNA, the CDR3 is TGTGCCAGTAGTATCAGGACAGGGTCGGCTAATGAAAAACTGTTTTTT.

V gene TRBV5-6 combines with J gene TRBJ2-7; 7 bases line up with TRBD1. CDR1 is SGHDT and CDR2 is YYEEEE in the germline V gene. After removal of 7 bases from V and 7 bases from J, the junction contained 11 bases not matched to a gene. This CDR3 comprises 13 residues. The DNA of the CDR3 is TGTGCCAGCCAACGCCGCACAGGGGATGAGCAGTACGTC. Translation: CASQRRTGDEQYV.

J is TRBJ2-3 and V is TRBV3-1 (or the pseudogene TRBV3-2), with 9 bases identical to TRBD2. Germline CDR1 reads LGHDT; CDR2 reads YNNKEL (reference sequence). CDR3 length: 16 residues. J was trimmed by 4 bases and V by 0 bases; bases with no gene match: 5. CDR3 sequence: CASSQEIAGVSDTQYF. The CDR3 nucleotides read TGTGCCAGCAGCCAAGAAATAGCGGGAGTGTCAGATACGCAGTATTTT.

This clone was found once. The J gene is TRBJ2-3, the V gene TRBV6-6; 11 bases map to TRBD2. This CDR3 contains 16 residues. The J segment lost 4 bases and the V segment lost 6 bases, leaving 9 bases of the junction unmatched. In germline, CDR1 is MNHNY, CDR2 SVGAGI (reference sequence). The CDR3 loop reads CASSLRLAGTPDTQYF. CDR3 DNA: TGTGCCAGCAGCCTTAGACTAGCGGGGACGCCAGATACGCAGTATTTT.

The J gene is TRBJ1-4, the V gene TRBV19, with 10 bases lining up with TRBD1. Germline CDR1 reads LNHDA; CDR2 reads SQIVND (reference sequence). The CDR3 contains 15 residues. Trimming took 5 bases from V and 8 from J; bases not matched to a gene: 8. In DNA form, the CDR3 reads TGTGCCAGTAGTCGACAGGGGGCTGATGGGGAAAAACTGTTTTTT. It translates to CASSRQGADGEKLFF.

This sequence joins TRBV10-1 and TRBJ1-1, with D uncertain. The V end lost 2 bases, the J end lost 0 bases, and 4 bases lay between the germline ends. This CDR3 comprises 13 residues. Germline-derived CDR1 and CDR2 are WNHNN and SYGVQD (reference sequence). In DNA, the CDR3 is TGCGCCAGCAGTGAGGCAGTGAACACTGAAGCTTTCTTT. It translates to CASSEAVNTEAFF.

CDR3 sequence reads: CSVEDRMGQGQETQYF. In nucleotides, the CDR3 is TGCAGCGTTGAAGATAGGATGGGACAGGGGCAAGAGACCCAGTACTTC. The chain links TRBV29-1 to TRBJ2-5; the match to TRBD1 covers 10 bases. In germline, CDR1 is SQVTM, CDR2 ANQGSEA. Trimming cost V 0 bases and J 2 bases; bases outside gene matches: 6. The CDR3 totals 16 residues.

This sequence joins TRBV5-1 and TRBJ2-7; maybe TRBD1 (6 bases). V lost 2 bases to trimming and J lost 2 bases, with 14 bases between them. This CDR3 region has 15 residues. CDR1 and CDR2 (germline): SGHRS, YFSETQ. CDR3 sequence reads: CASSLHHRVPYEQYV. For the CDR3, the DNA is TGCGCCAGCAGCTTACATCACAGGGTCCCCTACGAGCAGTACGTC.

In DNA, the CDR3 is TGTGCCAGTAGTATAGTGGCAGCAACTAATGAAAAACTGTTTTTT. The encoded protein is CASSIVAATNEKLFF. V and J are TRBV19 and TRBJ1-4, with D unresolved. The CDR3 runs to 15 residues. Between the trimmed V and J ends, which lost 1 base and 0 bases, there was a span of 6 bases. From germline, CDR1 is LNHDA and CDR2 SQIVND (reference sequence).

This CDR3 reads CASRPTGGDYEQYF. The CDR3 bases are TGTGCCAGCAGGCCTACCGGCGGGGACTACGAGCAGTACTTC. The chain combines TRBV7-9 with TRBJ2-7; possibly TRBD2 for D (6 bases). Between the trimmed V and J ends, which lost 6 bases and 3 bases, there was a span of 15 bases. Germline V gives CDR1 SEHNR, CDR2 FQNEAQ (reference sequence). This CDR3 is built from 14 residues.

J is TRBJ2-7 and V is TRBV5-8, with D maybe TRBD2 (6 bases). This CDR3 spans 14 amino acids. Trimming pared 7 bases from V and 0 bases from J, leaving 14 bases between. Germline assignment: CDR1 SGHTS and CDR2 YDEGEE. The CDR3 DNA follows: TGTGCCAGCCCGGAGGGTGGCAGCTCCTACGAGCAGTACTTC. This encodes CASPEGGSSYEQYF.

The chain couples TRBV10-3 to TRBJ1-2; 9 bases match TRBD1. CDR1 is ENHRY and CDR2 is SYGVKD in the germline V gene. Trimming took 7 bases from V and 6 from J; bases not matched to a gene: 12. The CDR3 length is 15 residues. This chain's CDR3 is CAIKGRDREVDGYTF. CDR3 DNA: TGTGCCATCAAGGGGAGGGACAGGGAAGTAGATGGCTACACCTTC.

This chain joins TRBV28 and TRBJ1-1; tentatively, D is TRBD1 (5 bases). Trimming removed 7 bases from V and 7 bases from J, with 16 bases in between. The CDR3 covers 13 residues. The germline gives CDR1 MDHEN, CDR2 SYDVKM. The CDR3 spells CASNGGWGIEAFF. CDR3 DNA: TGTGCCAGCAACGGGGGGTGGGGTATTGAAGCTTTCTTT.

This clone was counted ten times or more. The V gene is TRBV4-3, the J gene TRBJ2-7; 8 bases map to TRBD1. Germline V gives CDR1 LGHNA, CDR2 YSLEER. The CDR3 covers 15 residues. V lost 2 bases and J lost 4; bases outside the gene matches: 7. CDR3 amino acids: CASSQSRTGPYEQYF. Written as DNA, the CDR3 is TGCGCCAGCAGCCAATCCAGGACAGGGCCATACGAGCAGTACTTC.

The V and J genes are TRBV2 and TRBJ1-2; D may be TRBD1 (6 bases). V was pared by 4 bases and J by 4 bases, with 13 bases between. This CDR3 comprises 14 residues. Germline CDR1 and CDR2: SNHLY and FYNNEI. The CDR3 nucleotides are TGTGCCAGCAGTGCAGAACAGGGTGGCTATGGCTACACCTTC. Protein sequence: CASSAEQGGYGYTF.

The chain has TRBV19 and TRBJ1-2; 8 nucleotides align to TRBD1. The CDR3 covers 15 residues. The trim removed 10 bases at V and 5 bases at J, leaving 15 bases unmatched. Germline values: CDR1 LNHDA, CDR2 SQIVND (reference sequence). The CDR3 coding sequence is TGTGCCACCAGTAAGCCGGACAGGGACTTATATGGCTACACCTTC. Residues: CATSKPDRDLYGYTF.

The chain combines TRBV27 with TRBJ1-3; 7 nucleotides align to TRBD1. V lost 5 bases and J lost 5; bases outside the gene matches: 6. The CDR3 contains 14 residues. Germline V gene lookup returns CDR1 MNHEY and CDR2 SMNVEV (reference sequence). CDR3 nucleotide sequence: TGTGCCAGCAGTCCAAGGGACAGAAGAAACACCATATATTTT. Translated: CASSPRDRRNTIYF.

V usage is TRBV9 and J usage is TRBJ2-3; D unclear. Trimming stripped 5 bases from V and 0 bases from J, with 10 bases between. CDR1 and CDR2 (germline): SGDLS, YYNGEE. CDR3 length: 14 amino acids. The CDR3 DNA is TGTGCCAGCAGTCCTGGGCCTAGCACAGATACGCAGTATTTT. This codes for CASSPGPSTDTQYF. Based on the CDR3 plus reference TRBV9 and TRBJ2-3, the full variable domain is DSGVTQTPKHLITATGQRVTLRCSPRSGDLSVYWYQQSLDQGLQFLIQYYNGEERAKGNILERFSAQQFPDLHSELNLSSLELGDSALYFCASSPGPSTDTQYFGPGTRLTVL.

DNA of the CDR3: TGTGCCAGCTCACCACCTAGCACGGACTATGGCTACACCTTC. Amino acid sequence: CASSPPSTDYGYTF. This chain uses TRBV18 with TRBJ1-2; D ambiguous. Germline-derived CDR1 and CDR2 are KGHSH and LQKENI. The CDR3 runs 14 residues. V was pared by 0 bases and J by 3 bases, with 8 bases between.

The chain couples TRBV27 to TRBJ2-3, with 9 bases identical to TRBD2. The germline V gene encodes CDR1 MNHEY and CDR2 SMNVEV (reference sequence). The CDR3 totals 16 residues. V lost 4 bases, J lost 4 bases, and 9 bases stayed unmatched. The CDR3 region has the DNA TGTGCCAGCAGTTCGAGTCTAGCGGGGATCCCAGATACGCAGTATTTT. It encodes CASSSSLAGIPDTQYF.